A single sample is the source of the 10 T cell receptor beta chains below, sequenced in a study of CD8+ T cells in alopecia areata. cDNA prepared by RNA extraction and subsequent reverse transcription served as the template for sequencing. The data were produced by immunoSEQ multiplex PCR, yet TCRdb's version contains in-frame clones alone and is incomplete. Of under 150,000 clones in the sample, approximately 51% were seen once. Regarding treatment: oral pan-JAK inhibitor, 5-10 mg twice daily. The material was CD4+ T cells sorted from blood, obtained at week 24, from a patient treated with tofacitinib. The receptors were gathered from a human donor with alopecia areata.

This CDR3 reads CASSFEGMPLHF. The CDR3 DNA follows: TGTGCCAGCAGTTTTGAAGGGATGCCCCTCCACTTT. The chain couples TRBV27 to TRBJ1-6; no clear D gene. The V and J ends lost 3 bases and 13 bases respectively, with 10 bases between them. This CDR3 comprises 12 residues. Germline V CDR1 and CDR2: MNHEY, SMNVEV (reference sequence).

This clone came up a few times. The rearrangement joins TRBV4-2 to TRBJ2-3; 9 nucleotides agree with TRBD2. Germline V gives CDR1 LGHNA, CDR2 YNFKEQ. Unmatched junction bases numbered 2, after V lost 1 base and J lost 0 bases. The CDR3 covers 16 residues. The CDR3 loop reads CASSQVSGGSTDTQYF. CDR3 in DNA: TGTGCCAGCAGCCAAGTTAGCGGGGGTAGCACAGATACGCAGTATTTT.

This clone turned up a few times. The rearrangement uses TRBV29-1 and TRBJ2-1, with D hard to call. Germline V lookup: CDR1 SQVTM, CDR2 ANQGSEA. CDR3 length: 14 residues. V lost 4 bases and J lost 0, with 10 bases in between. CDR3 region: CSVARRSSYNEQFF. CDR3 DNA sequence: TGCAGCGTTGCCCGTCGGAGCTCCTACAATGAGCAGTTCTTC.

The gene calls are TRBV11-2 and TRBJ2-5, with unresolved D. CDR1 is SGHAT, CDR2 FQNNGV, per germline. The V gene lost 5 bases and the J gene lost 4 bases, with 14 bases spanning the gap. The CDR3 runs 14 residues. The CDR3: CASSDWSGRETQYF. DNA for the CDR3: TGTGCCAGCAGCGACTGGAGTGGGCGAGAGACCCAGTACTTC.

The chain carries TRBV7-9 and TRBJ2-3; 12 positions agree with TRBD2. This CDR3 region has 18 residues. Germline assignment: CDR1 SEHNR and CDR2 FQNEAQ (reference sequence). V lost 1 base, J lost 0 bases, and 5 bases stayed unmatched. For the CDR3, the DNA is TGTGCCAGCAGCTTAGGACTAGCGGGGGCCCTCAGCACAGATACGCAGTATTTT. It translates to CASSLGLAGALSTDTQYF.

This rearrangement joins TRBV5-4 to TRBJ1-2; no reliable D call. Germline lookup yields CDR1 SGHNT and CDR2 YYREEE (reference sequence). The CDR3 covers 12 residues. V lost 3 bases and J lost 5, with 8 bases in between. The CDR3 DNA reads TGTGCCAGCAGCTCCCCTGAGTATGGCTACACCTTC. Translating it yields CASSSPEYGYTF.

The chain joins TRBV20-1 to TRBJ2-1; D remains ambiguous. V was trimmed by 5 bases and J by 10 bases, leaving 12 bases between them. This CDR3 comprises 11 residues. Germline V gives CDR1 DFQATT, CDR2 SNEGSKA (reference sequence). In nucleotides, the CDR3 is TGCAGTGCTTTAGACTCCGTAGAGCAGTTCTTC. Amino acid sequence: CSALDSVEQFF.

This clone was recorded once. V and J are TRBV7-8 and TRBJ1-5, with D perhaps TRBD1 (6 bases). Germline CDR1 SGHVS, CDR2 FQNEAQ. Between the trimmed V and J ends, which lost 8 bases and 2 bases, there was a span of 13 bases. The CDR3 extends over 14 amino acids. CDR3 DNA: TGTGCCAGCGCGTGGGCAGGGGGCAATCAGCCCCAGCATTTT. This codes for CASAWAGGNQPQHF.

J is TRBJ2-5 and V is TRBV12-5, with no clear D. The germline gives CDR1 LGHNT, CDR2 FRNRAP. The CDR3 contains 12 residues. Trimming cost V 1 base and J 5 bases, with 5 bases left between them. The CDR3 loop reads CASGLERETQYF. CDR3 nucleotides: TGTGCTAGTGGTTTGGAAAGGGAGACCCAGTACTTC.

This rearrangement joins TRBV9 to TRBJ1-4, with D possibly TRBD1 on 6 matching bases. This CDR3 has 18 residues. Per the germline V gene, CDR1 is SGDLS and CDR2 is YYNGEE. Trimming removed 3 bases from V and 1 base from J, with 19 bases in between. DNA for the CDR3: TGTGCCAGCAGCGCCCAGACGACAGGCTACGGAACTAATGAAAAACTGTTTTTT. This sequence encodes CASSAQTTGYGTNEKLFF.